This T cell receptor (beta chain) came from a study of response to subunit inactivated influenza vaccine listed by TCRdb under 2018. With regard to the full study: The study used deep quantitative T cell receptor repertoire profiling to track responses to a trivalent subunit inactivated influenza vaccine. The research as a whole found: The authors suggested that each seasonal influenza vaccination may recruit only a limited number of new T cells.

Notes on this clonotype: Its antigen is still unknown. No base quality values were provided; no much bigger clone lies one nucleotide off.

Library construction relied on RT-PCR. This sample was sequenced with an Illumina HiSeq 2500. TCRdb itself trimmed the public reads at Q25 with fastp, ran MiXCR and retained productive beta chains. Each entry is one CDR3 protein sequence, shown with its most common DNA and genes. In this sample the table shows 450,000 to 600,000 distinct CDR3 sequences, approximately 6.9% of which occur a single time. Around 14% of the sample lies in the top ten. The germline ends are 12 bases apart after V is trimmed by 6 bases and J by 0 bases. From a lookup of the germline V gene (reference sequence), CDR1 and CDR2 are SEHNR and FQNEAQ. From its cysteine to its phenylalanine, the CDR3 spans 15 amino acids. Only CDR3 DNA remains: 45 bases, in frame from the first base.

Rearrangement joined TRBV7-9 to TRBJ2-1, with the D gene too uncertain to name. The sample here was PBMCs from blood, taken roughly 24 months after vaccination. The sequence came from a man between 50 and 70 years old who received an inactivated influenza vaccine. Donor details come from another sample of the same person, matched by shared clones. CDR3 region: CASRSSSSSYNEQFF. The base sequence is TGTGCCAGCAGATCCAGCTCGAGCTCCTACAATGAGCAGTTCTTC. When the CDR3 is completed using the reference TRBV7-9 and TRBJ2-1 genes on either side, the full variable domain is DTGVSQNPRHKITKRGQNVTFRCDPISEHNRLYWYRQTLGQGPEFLTYFQNEAQLEKSRLLSDRFSAERPKGSFSTLEIQRTEQGDSAMYLCASRSSSSSYNEQFFGPGTRLTVL.